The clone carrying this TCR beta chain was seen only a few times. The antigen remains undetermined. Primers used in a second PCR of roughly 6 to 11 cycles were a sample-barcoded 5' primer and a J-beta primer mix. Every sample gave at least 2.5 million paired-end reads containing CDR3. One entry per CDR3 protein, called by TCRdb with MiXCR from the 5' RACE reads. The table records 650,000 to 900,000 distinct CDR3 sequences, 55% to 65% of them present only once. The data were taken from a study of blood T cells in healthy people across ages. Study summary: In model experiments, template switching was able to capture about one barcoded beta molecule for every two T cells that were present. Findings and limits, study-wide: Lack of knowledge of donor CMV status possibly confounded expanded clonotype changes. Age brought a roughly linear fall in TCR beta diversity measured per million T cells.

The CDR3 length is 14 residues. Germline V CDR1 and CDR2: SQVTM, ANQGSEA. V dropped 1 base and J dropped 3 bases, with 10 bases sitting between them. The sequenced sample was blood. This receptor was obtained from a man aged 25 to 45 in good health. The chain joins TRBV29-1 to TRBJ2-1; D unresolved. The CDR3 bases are TGCAGCGTTGAAGTCCCCCGGAGCTACAATGAGCAGTTCTTC. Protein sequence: CSVEVPRSYNEQFF.